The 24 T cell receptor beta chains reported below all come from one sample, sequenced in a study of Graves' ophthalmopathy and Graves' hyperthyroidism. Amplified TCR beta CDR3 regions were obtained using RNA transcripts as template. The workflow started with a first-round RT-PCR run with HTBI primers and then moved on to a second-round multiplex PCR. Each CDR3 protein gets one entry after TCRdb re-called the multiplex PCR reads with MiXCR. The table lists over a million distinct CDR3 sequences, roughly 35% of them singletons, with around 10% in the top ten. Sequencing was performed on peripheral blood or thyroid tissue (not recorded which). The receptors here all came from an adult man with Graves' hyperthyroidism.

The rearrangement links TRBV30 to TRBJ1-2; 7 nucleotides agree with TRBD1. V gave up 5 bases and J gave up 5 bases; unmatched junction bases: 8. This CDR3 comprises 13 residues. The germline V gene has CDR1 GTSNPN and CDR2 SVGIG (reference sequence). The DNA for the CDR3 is TGTGCCTGGGAGACAGGGAGTAGGTATGGCTACACCTTC. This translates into CAWETGSRYGYTF. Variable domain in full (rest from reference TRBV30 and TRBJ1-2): SQTIHQWPATLVQPVGSPLSLECTVEGTSNPNLYWYRQAAGRGLQLLFYSVGIGQISSEVPQNLSASRPQDRQFILSSKKLLLSDSGFYLCAWETGSRYGYTFGSGTRLTVV.

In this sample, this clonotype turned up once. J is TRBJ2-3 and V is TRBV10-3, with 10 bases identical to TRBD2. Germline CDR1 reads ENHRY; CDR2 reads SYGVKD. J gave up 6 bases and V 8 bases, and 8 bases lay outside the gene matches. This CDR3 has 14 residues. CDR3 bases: TGTGCCATCGGTTCGCTAGCGGGGGTGGATACGCAGTATTTT. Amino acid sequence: CAIGSLAGVDTQYF.

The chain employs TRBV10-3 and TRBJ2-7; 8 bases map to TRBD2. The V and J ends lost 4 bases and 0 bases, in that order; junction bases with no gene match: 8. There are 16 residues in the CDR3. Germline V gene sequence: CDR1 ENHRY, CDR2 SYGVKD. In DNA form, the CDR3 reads TGTGCCATCAGTGGGGGCGGGAGGCACTCCTCCTACGAGCAGTACTTC. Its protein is CAISGGGRHSSYEQYF.

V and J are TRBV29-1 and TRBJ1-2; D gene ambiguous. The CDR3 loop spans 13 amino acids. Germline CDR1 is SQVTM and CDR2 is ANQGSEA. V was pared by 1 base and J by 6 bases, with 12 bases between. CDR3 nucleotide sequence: TGCAGCGTTGAAGTGGCGGTTAAGGATGGCTACACCTTC. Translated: CSVEVAVKDGYTF.

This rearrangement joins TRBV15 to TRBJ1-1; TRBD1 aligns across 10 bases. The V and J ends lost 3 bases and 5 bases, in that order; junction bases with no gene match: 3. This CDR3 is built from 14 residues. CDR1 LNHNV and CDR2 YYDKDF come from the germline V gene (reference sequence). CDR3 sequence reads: CATSSRTGGTEAFF. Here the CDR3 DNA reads TGTGCCACCAGCAGTCGGACAGGGGGGACTGAAGCTTTCTTT.

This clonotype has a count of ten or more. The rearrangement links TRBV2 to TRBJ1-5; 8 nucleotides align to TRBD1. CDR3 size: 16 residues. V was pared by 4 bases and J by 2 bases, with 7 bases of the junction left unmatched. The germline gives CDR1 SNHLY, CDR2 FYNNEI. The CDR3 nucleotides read TGTGCCAGCAGTGGATGGACAGGGATGGGCAATCAGCCCCAGCATTTT. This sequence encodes CASSGWTGMGNQPQHF.

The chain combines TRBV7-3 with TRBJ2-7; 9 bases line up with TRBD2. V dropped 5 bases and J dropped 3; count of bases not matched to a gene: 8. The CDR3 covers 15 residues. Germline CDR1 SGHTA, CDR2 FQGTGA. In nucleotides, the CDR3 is TGTGCCAGCAGCCCGACTAGCGGACGTTTCTACGAGCAGTACTTC. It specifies CASSPTSGRFYEQYF. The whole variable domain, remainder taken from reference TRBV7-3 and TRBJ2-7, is GAGVSQTPSNKVTEKGKYVELRCDPISGHTALYWYRQSLGQGPEFLIYFQGTGAADDSGLPNDRFFAVRPEGSVSTLKIQRTERGDSAVYLCASSPTSGRFYEQYFGPGTRLTVT.

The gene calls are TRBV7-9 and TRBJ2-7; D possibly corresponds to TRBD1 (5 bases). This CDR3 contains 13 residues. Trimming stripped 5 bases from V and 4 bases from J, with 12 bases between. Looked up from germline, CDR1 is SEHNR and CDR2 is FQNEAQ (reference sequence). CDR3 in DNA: TGTGCCAGCAGCATGGACACCTCTTACGAGCAGTACTTC. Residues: CASSMDTSYEQYF. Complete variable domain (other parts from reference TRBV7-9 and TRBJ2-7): DTGVSQNPRHKITKRGQNVTFRCDPISEHNRLYWYRQTLGQGPEFLTYFQNEAQLEKSRLLSDRFSAERPKGSFSTLEIQRTEQGDSAMYLCASSMDTSYEQYFGPGTRLTVT.

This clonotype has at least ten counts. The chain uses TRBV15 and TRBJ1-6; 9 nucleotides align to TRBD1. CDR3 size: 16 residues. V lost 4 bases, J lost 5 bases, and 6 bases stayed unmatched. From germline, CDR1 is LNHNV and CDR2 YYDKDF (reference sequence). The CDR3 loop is CATSTADRGNNSPLHF. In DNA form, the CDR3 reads TGTGCCACCAGCACTGCGGACAGGGGAAATAATTCACCCCTCCACTTT.

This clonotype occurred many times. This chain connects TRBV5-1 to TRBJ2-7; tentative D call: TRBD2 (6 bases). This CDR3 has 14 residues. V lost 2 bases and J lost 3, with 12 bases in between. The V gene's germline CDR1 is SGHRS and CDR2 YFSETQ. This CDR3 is CASSFAGLDYEQYF. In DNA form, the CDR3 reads TGCGCCAGCAGCTTTGCGGGACTCGACTACGAGCAGTACTTC.

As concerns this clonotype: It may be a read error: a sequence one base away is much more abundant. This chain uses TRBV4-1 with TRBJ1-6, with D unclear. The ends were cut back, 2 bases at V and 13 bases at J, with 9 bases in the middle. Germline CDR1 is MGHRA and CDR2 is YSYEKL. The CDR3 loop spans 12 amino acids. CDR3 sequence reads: CASSQSRAPLHF. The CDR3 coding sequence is TGCGCCAGCAGCCAATCCCGGGCCCCCCTCCACTTT.

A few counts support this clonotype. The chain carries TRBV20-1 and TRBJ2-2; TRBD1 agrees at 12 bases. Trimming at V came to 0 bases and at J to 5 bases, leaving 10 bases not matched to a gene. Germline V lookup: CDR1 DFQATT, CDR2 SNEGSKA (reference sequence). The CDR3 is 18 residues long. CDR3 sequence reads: CSARDWEGQGARTGELFF. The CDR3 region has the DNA TGCAGTGCTAGAGATTGGGAGGGACAGGGGGCGCGAACCGGGGAGCTGTTTTTT.

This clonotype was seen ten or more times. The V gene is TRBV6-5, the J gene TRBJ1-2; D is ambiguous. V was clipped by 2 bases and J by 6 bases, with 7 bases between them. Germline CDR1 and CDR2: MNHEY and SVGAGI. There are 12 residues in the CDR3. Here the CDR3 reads CASSYGWDGYTF. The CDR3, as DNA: TGTGCCAGCAGTTACGGATGGGATGGCTACACCTTC.

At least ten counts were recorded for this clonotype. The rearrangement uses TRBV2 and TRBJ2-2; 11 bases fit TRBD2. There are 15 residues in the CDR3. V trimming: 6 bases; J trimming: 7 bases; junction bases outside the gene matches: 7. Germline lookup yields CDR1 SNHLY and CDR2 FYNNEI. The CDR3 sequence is CASSVLAGVIGELFF. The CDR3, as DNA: TGTGCCAGCAGCGTACTAGCGGGGGTAATCGGGGAGCTGTTTTTT.

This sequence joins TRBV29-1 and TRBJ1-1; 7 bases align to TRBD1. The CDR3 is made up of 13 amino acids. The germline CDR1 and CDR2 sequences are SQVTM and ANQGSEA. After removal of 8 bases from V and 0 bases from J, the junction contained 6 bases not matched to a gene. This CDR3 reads CSLAGGVNTEAFF. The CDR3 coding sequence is TGCAGCTTGGCAGGGGGTGTGAACACTGAAGCTTTCTTT.

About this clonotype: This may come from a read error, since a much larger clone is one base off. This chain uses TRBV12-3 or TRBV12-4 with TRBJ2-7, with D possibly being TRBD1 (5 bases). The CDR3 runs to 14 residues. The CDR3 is CASSPLAGHYEHYF. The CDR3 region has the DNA TGTGCCAGCAGTCCGCTTGCAGGGCACTACGAGCACTACTTC.

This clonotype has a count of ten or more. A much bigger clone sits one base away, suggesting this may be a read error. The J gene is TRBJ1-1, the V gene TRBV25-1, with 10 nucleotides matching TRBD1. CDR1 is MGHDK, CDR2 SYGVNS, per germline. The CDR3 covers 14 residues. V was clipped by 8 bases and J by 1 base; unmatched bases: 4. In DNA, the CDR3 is TGTGCCAGCGTGACAGGGGGCAGGAACACTGAAGCTTTCTTT. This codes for CASVTGGRNTEAFF.

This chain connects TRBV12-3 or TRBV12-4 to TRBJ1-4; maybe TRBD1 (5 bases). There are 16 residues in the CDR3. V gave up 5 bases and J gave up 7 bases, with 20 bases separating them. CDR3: CASSEFPGVISEKLFF. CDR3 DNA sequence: TGTGCCAGCAGTGAATTCCCGGGGGTGATAAGTGAAAAACTGTTTTTT.

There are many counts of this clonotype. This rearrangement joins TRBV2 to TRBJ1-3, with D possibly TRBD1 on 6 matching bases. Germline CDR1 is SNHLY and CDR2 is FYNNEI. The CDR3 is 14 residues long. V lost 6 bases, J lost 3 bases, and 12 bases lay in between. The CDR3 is CASSRGQSGNTIYF. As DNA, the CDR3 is TGTGCCAGCAGCCGAGGACAGAGTGGAAACACCATATATTTT.

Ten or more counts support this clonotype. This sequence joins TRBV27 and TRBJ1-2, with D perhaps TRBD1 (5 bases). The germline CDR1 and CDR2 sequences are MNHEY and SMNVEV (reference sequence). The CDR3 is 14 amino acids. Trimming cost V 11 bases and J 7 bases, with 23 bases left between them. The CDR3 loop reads CASRFGGDLGGYTF. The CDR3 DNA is TGTGCCTCCCGCTTCGGGGGAGATTTAGGTGGCTACACCTTC.

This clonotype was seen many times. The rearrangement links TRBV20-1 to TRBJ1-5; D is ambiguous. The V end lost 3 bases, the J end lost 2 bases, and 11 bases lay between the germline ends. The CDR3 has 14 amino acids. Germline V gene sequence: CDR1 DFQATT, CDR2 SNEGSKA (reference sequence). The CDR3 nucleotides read TGCAGTGCTAGGGGCGTTTCGGGCAATCAGCCCCAGCATTTT. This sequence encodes CSARGVSGNQPQHF.

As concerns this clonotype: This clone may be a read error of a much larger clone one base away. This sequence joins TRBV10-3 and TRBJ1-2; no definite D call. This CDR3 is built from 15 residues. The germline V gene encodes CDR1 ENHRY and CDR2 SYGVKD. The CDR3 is CAINVQSESPHGHTF. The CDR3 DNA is TGTGCCATCAATGTTCAGTCAGAAAGCCCTCATGGCCACACCTTC.

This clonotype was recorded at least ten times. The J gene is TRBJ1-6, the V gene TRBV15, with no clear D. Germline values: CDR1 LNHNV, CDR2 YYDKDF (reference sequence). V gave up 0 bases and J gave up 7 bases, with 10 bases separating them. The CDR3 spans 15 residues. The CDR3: CATSRDRGQNSPLHF. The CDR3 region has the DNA TGTGCCACCAGCAGAGATCGCGGCCAAAATTCACCCCTCCACTTT. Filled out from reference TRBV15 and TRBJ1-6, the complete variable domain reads DAMVIQNPRYQVTQFGKPVTLSCSQTLNHNVMYWYQQKSSQAPKLLFHYYDKDFNNEADTPDNFQSRRPNTSFCFLDIRSPGLGDTAMYLCATSRDRGQNSPLHFGNGTRLTVT.

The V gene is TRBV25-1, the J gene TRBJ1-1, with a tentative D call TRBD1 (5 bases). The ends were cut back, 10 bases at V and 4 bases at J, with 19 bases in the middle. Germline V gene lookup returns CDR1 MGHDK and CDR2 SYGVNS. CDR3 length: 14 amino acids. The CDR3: CATGWVIGGTEAFF. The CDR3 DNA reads TGTGCCACAGGGTGGGTGATCGGGGGCACTGAAGCTTTCTTT. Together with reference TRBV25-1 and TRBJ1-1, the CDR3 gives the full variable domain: EADIYQTPRYLVIGTGKKITLECSQTMGHDKMYWYQQDPGMELHLIHYSYGVNSTEKGDLSSESTVSRIRTEHFPLTLESARPSHTSQYLCATGWVIGGTEAFFGQGTRLTVV.